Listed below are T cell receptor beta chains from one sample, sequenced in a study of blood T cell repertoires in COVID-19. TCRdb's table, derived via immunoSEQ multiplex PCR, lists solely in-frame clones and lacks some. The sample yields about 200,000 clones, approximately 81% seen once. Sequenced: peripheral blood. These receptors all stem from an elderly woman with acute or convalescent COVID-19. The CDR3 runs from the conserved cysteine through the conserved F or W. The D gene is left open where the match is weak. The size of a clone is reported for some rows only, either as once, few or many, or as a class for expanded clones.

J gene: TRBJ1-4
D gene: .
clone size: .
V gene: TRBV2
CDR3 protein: CASRKGLANEKLFF
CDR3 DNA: TGTGCCAGCAGGAAGGGGTTAGCTAATGAAAAACTGTTTTTT

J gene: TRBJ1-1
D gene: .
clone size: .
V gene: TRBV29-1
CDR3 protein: CSVRETGNTEAFF
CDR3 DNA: TGCAGCGTGAGGGAGACAGGGAACACTGAAGCTTTCTTT

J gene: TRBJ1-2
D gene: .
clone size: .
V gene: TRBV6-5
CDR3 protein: CASRGRSYGYTF
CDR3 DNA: TGTGCCAGCAGGGGCAGGTCTTATGGCTACACCTTC

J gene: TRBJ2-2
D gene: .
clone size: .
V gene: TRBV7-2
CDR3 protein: CASSLRLVADPNTGELFF
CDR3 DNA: TGTGCCAGCAGCTTACGACTAGTGGCAGATCCGAACACCGGGGAGCTGTTTTTT

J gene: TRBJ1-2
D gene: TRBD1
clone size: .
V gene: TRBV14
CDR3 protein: CASSQAGTGVYGYTF
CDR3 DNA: TGTGCCAGCAGCCAAGCCGGGACAGGGGTTTATGGCTACACCTTC

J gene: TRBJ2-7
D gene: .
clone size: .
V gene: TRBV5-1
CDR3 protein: CASSLGRDISYEQYF
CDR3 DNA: TGCGCCAGCAGCTTGGGCCGGGACATCTCCTACGAGCAGTACTTC

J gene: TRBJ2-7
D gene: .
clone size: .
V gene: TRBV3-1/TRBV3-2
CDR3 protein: CASSQGGTPAYEQYF
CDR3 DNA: TGTGCCAGCAGCCAAGGCGGGACGCCCGCCTACGAGCAGTACTTC

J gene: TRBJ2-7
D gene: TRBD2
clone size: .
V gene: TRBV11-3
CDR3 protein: CASTLGAGTSGGAYEQYF
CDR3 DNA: TGTGCCAGCACCCTGGGCGCTGGGACTAGCGGGGGGGCCTACGAGCAGTACTTC

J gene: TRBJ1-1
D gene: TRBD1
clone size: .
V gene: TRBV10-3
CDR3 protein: CAISAPLGQGAPEAFF
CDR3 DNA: TGTGCCATCAGTGCCCCGTTGGGACAGGGGGCCCCTGAAGCTTTCTTT

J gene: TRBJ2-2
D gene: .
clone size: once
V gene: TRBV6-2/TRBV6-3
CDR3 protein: CASSYDPGGELFF
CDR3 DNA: TGTGCCAGCAGTTACGACCCGGGCGGGGAGCTGTTTTTT

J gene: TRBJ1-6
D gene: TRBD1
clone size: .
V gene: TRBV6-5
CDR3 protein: CASRGQGSNNSPLHF
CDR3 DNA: TGTGCCAGCAGAGGACAGGGATCCAATAATTCACCCCTCCACTTT

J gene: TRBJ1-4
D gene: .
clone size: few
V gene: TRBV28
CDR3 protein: CASSLGLPNEKLFF
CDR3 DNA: TGTGCCAGCAGTCTGGGACTGCCGAATGAAAAACTGTTTTTT

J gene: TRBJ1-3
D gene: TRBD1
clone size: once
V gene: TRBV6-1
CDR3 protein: CASSDRGRNTIYF
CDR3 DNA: TGTGCCAGCAGTGACAGGGGGAGAAACACCATATATTTT

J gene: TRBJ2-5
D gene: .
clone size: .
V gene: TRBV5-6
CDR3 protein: CASSLLPETQYF
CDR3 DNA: TGTGCCAGCAGCTTGCTTCCAGAGACCCAGTACTTC

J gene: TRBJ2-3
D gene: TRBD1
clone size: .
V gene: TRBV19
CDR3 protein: CASISDRGSDTQYF
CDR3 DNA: TGTGCCAGTATATCGGACAGGGGGTCCGATACGCAGTATTTT

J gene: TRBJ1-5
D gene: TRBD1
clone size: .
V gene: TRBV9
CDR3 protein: CASSVSGQGERGSNQPQHF
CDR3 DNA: TGTGCCAGCAGCGTATCGGGACAGGGAGAGAGAGGTAGCAATCAGCCCCAGCATTTT

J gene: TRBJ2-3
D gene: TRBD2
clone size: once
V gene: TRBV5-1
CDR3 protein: CASSLALAGEADTQYF
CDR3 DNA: TGCGCCAGCAGCTTGGCTCTAGCGGGAGAGGCAGATACGCAGTATTTT

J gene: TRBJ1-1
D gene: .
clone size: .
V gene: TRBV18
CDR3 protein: CASSPTQQVTNTEAFF
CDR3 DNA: TGTGCCAGCTCCCCCACTCAACAGGTAACCAACACTGAAGCTTTCTTT

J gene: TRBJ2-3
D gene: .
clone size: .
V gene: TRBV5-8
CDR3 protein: CASSLRTATDTQYF
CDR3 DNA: TGTGCCAGCAGTCTTAGGACAGCCACAGATACGCAGTATTTT

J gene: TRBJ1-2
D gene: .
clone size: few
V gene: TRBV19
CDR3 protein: CASQQVNYGYTF
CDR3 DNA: TGTGCCAGCCAACAGGTCAACTATGGCTACACCTTC

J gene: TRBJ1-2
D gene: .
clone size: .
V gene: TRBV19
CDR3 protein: CASSPGANYGYTF
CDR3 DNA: TGTGCCAGTAGCCCAGGGGCCAACTATGGCTACACCTTC

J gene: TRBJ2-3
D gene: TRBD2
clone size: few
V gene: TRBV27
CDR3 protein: CASTRIASGGARTDTQYF
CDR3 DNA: TGTGCCAGCACCCGAATCGCTAGCGGGGGGGCCAGGACAGATACGCAGTATTTT

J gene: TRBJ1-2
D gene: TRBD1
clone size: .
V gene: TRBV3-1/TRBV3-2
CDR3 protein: CASSKWEGTGADYGYTF
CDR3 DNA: TGTGCCAGCAGCAAGTGGGAGGGGACAGGGGCGGACTATGGCTACACCTTC

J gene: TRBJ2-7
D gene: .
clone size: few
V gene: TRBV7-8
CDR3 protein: CASSRGTPTRSPYEQYF
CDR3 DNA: TGTGCCAGCAGCAGAGGGACACCCACACGGTCGCCCTACGAGCAGTACTTC

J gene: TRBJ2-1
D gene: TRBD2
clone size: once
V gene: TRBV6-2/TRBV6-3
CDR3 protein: CASSPGTIGEQFF
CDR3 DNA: TGTGCCAGCAGCCCCGGGACTATCGGCGAGCAGTTCTTC

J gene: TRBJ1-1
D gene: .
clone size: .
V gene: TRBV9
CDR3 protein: CASRRGGGGMNTEAFF
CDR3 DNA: TGTGCCAGCAGGCGGGGGGGTGGCGGAATGAACACTGAAGCTTTCTTT

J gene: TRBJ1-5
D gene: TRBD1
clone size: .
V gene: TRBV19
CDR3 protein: CASTFQSGNRGHGQPQHF
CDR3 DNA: TGTGCCAGTACCTTCCAGTCCGGGAACAGGGGGCATGGCCAGCCCCAGCATTTT

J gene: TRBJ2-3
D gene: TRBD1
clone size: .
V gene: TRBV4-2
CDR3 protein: CASSLRDRGQTDTQYF
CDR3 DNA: TGTGCCAGCAGCCTCCGGGACAGGGGGCAAACAGATACGCAGTATTTT

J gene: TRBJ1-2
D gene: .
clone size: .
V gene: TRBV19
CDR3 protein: CASTDLQGSHYGYTF
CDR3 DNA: TGTGCCAGTACCGACCTCCAGGGGTCCCACTATGGCTACACCTTC

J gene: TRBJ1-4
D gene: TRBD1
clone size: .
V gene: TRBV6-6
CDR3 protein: CASSQNRGEKLFF
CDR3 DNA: TGTGCCAGCAGCCAAAACAGGGGTGAAAAACTGTTTTTT

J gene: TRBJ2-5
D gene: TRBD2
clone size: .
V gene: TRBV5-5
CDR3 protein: CASSLGIAGGYQETQYF
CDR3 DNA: TGTGCCAGCAGCTTGGGGATAGCGGGGGGGTACCAAGAGACCCAGTACTTC

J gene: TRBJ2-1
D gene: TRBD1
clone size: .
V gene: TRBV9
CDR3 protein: CASSSRRNRGYNEQFF
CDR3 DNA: TGTGCCAGCAGCTCCCGGAGGAACAGGGGTTACAATGAGCAGTTCTTC

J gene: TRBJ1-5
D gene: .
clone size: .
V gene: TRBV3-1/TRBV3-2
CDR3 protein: CASSQGGGNQPQHF
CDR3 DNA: TGTGCCAGCAGCCAAGGAGGAGGCAATCAGCCCCAGCATTTT

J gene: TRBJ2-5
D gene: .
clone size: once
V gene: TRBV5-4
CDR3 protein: CASSSLGGGGETQYF
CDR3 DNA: TGTGCCAGCAGCTCCCTGGGGGGAGGGGGAGAGACCCAGTACTTC

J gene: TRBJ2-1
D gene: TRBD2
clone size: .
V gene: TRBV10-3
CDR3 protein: CAISGEGSSYNEQFF
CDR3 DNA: TGTGCCATCAGTGGGGAGGGGTCCTCCTACAATGAGCAGTTCTTC

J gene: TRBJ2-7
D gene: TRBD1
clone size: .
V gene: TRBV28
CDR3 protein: CASRETGGAWDEQYF
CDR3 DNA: TGTGCCAGCAGGGAGACAGGGGGCGCTTGGGACGAGCAGTACTTC

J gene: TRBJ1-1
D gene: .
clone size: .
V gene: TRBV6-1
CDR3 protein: CASSDRSKAGTEAFF
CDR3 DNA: TGTGCCAGCAGTGATAGGAGTAAGGCCGGCACTGAAGCTTTCTTT

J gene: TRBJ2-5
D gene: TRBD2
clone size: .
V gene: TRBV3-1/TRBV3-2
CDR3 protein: CASSQPGLAPETQYF
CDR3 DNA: TGTGCCAGCAGCCAACCGGGACTAGCCCCGGAGACCCAGTACTTC

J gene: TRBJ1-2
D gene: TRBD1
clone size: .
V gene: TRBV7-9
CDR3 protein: CASSLAGQGSYGYTF
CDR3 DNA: TGTGCCAGCAGCTTAGCGGGACAGGGCTCCTATGGCTACACCTTC

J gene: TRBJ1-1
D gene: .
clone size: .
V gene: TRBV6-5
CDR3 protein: CASWQMNTEAFF
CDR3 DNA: TGTGCCAGCTGGCAGATGAACACTGAAGCTTTCTTT

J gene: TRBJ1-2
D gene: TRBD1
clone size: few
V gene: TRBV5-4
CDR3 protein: CASSLFQGQGSNGYTF
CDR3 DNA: TGTGCCAGCAGTCTCTTCCAAGGACAGGGGTCAAATGGCTACACCTTC

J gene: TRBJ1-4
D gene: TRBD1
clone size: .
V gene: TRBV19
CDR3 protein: CACRDRGNEKLFF
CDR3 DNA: TGTGCCTGCCGGGACAGGGGTAATGAAAAACTGTTTTTT

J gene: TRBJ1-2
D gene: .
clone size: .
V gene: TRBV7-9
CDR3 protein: CASSRPRGGPIANYGYTF
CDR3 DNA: TGTGCCAGCAGCCGGCCCCGGGGGGGGCCTATAGCTAACTATGGCTACACCTTC

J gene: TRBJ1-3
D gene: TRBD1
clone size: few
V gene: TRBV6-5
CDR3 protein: CASRVGQGAGNTIYF
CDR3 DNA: TGTGCCAGCAGAGTAGGACAGGGTGCTGGAAACACCATATATTTT

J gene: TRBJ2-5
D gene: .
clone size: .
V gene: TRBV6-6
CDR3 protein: CASSPPLGREETQYF
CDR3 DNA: TGTGCCAGCAGCCCCCCCCTTGGGCGGGAAGAGACCCAGTACTTC

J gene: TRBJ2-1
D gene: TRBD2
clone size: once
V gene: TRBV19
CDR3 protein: CASSIGLAGFHEQFF
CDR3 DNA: TGTGCCAGTAGTATAGGACTAGCGGGGTTCCATGAGCAGTTCTTC

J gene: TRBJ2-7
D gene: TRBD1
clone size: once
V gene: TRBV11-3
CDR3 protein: CASSLEQGAISSYEQYF
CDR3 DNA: TGTGCCAGCAGCTTAGAGCAGGGGGCCATTTCCTCCTACGAGCAGTACTTC

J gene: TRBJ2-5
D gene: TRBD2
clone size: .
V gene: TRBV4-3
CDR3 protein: CASSQDQSGGARETQYF
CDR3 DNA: TGCGCCAGCAGCCAAGATCAGAGCGGGGGGGCGAGAGAGACCCAGTACTTC

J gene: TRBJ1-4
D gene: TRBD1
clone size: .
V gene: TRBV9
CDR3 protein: CASSDVTGENEKLFF
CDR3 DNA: TGTGCCAGCAGCGACGTGACAGGGGAGAATGAAAAACTGTTTTTT

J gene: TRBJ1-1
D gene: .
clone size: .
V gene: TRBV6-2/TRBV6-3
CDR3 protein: CASSYSGANTEAFF
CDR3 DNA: TGTGCCAGCAGTTACTCGGGGGCGAACACTGAAGCTTTCTTT

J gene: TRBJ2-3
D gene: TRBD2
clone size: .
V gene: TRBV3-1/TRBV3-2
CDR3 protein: CASSQVPWTSGTDTQYF
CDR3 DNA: TGTGCCAGCAGCCAAGTGCCCTGGACTAGCGGCACAGATACGCAGTATTTT